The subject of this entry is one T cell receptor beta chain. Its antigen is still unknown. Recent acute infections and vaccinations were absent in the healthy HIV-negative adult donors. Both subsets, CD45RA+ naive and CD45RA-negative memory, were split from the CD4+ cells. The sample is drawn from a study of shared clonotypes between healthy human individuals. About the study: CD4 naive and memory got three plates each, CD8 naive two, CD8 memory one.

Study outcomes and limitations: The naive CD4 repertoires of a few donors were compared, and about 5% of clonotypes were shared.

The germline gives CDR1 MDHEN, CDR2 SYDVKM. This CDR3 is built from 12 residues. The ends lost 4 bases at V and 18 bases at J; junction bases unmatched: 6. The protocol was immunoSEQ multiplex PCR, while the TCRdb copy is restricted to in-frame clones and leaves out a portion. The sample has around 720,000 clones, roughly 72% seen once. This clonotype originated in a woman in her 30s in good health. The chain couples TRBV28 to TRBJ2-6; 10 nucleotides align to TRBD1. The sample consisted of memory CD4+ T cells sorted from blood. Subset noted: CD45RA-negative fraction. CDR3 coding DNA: TGTGCCAGCAGTTACCCGGGACAGGGGCCGACTTTC. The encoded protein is CASSYPGQGPTF.